The 15 T cell receptor beta chains given below trace back to one sample, sequenced in a study of T cell repertoires in cytomegalovirus infection. For these receptors, no antigen is known. TCRdb itself ran the reads through MiXCR, one entry per CDR3 protein. The repertoire consists of 650,000 to 900,000 distinct CDR3 sequences, with almost 30% occurring once and the leading ten covering around 13%. The specimen comprised cultured CD8+ T cells from PBMCs, sampled from culture after CMV antigen stimulation. The source is a human donor in good health (CMV status not recorded). Some clones in this sample may be carry-over from other donors' samples.

This clonotype has just a few counts. The CDR3 DNA reads TGTGCCAGCAGCCAAAACAGGGCCCCGAATACGCAGTATTTT. This encodes CASSQNRAPNTQYF. The chain has TRBV14 and TRBJ2-3; the D gene is possibly TRBD1 (6 bases). The ends were cut back, 2 bases at V and 7 bases at J, with 13 bases in the middle. Germline V CDR1 and CDR2: SGHDN, FVKESK. The CDR3 has 14 residues.

This chain joins TRBV10-3 and TRBJ1-3; 9 bases match TRBD1. The CDR3 contains 16 residues. With 3 bases clipped from V and 0 bases from J, the junction kept 3 bases outside the gene matches. Germline lookup yields CDR1 ENHRY and CDR2 SYGVKD. The CDR3 DNA reads TGTGCCATCAGTGACACAGGGGGCCTCTCTGGAAACACCATATATTTT. Its translation: CAISDTGGLSGNTIYF.

This clonotype was observed a handful of times. A much larger clone sits a single nucleotide away, making a read error possible. The chain recombines TRBV27 with TRBJ1-5, with TRBD1 as a possible D gene (6 bases). Germline V CDR1 and CDR2: MNHEY, SMNVEV (reference sequence). The CDR3 runs 17 residues. In DNA, the CDR3 is TGTGCCAGCAGGCAGGGACAAACCGGTTATAGCGATCAGCCCCAGCATTTT. Its protein is CASRQGQTGYSDQPQHF.

Only a few counts were recorded for this clonotype. The chain joins TRBV7-9 to TRBJ2-5; no definite D call. From germline, CDR1 is SEHNR and CDR2 FQNEAQ (reference sequence). The CDR3 has 14 residues. The germline V and J ends were trimmed by 6 bases and 3 bases, with 14 bases remaining between them. The CDR3 here is CASRLSGREETQYF. The CDR3 DNA reads TGTGCCAGCAGACTATCTGGGCGAGAAGAGACCCAGTACTTC.

This sequence joins TRBV10-3 and TRBJ2-7; maybe TRBD1 (5 bases). The CDR3 covers 11 residues. Germline V lookup: CDR1 ENHRY, CDR2 SYGVKD. Trimming took 8 bases from V and 3 from J, leaving 8 bases between them. CDR3 DNA: TGTGCCATCCGGCAGGGCTACGAGCAGTACGTC. Translated, it gives CAIRQGYEQYV.

V is TRBV6-4 and J is TRBJ1-1; tentatively, D is TRBD1 (5 bases). Germline loops: CDR1 MRHNA, CDR2 SNTAGT. The length of the CDR3 is 13 residues. V was pared by 6 bases and J by 1 base, with 9 bases between. Here the CDR3 reads CASSDGGNTEAFF. CDR3 bases: TGTGCCAGCAGCGACGGGGGGAACACTGAAGCTTTCTTT.

This clonotype was counted between two and nine times. The chain joins TRBV7-9 to TRBJ1-4; TRBD1 aligns across 7 bases. Germline CDR1 SEHNR, CDR2 FQNEAQ (reference sequence). Trimming at V came to 4 bases and at J to 3 bases, leaving 8 bases not matched to a gene. This CDR3 is built from 16 residues. The CDR3 bases are TGTGCCAGCAGCTCCTCTGGACAGGATTCTAATGAAAAACTGTTTTTT. Its protein product is CASSSSGQDSNEKLFF.

This clonotype was counted many times. The V and J genes are TRBV7-2 and TRBJ2-2, with D hard to call. The CDR3 has 14 amino acids. Trimming removed 5 bases from V and 5 bases from J, with 12 bases in between. Germline assignment: CDR1 SGHTA and CDR2 FQGNSA. As DNA, the CDR3 is TGTGCCAGCAGCCCCCTCGGGCGAACCGGGGAGCTGTTTTTT. As protein: CASSPLGRTGELFF.

A few counts support this clonotype. This rearrangement joins TRBV27 to TRBJ2-7; 7 bases align to TRBD1. The ends lost 4 bases at V and 0 bases at J; junction bases unmatched: 6. Germline values: CDR1 MNHEY, CDR2 SMNVEV (reference sequence). The length of the CDR3 is 15 residues. The chain's CDR3 is CASSYRGRSSYEQYV. The CDR3 bases are TGTGCCAGCAGTTACAGGGGTCGAAGCTCCTACGAGCAGTACGTC.

The chain uses TRBV7-9 and TRBJ1-5; unclear D gene. Germline CDR1 SEHNR, CDR2 FQNEAQ (reference sequence). Trimming removed 4 bases from V and 0 bases from J, with 7 bases in between. The CDR3 consists of 14 residues. This CDR3 reads CASSSESSNQPQHF. The CDR3 DNA reads as TGTGCCAGCAGCTCTGAATCTAGCAATCAGCCCCAGCATTTT.

This clonotype was observed a few times. The chain is built from TRBV7-6 and TRBJ2-1, with 9 bases lining up with TRBD1. V shed 6 bases, J shed 4 bases, and the junction held 10 bases outside the gene matches. Germline V gene sequence: CDR1 SGHVS, CDR2 FNYEAQ. CDR3 length: 16 amino acids. CDR3: CASRDAGTGLYNEQFF. The CDR3 DNA is TGTGCCAGCAGAGACGCCGGGACAGGGCTTTACAATGAGCAGTTCTTC.

The genes are TRBV6-5 and TRBJ2-2; no reliable D call. The CDR3 length is 15 residues. From germline, CDR1 is MNHEY and CDR2 SVGAGI. V shed 0 bases and J shed 6 bases, with 11 bases lying between them. CDR3 bases: TGTGCCAGCAGTTACTCTCCAGGACCTTCCGGGGAGCTGTTTTTT. This translates into CASSYSPGPSGELFF.

As DNA, the CDR3 is TGTGCCAGTAGTATCGGATTAGCGGGGGGGGGCTGGGAGCTGTTTTTT. Protein: CASSIGLAGGGWELFF. The chain couples TRBV19 to TRBJ2-2, with 11 positions matching TRBD2. Trimming removed 3 bases from V and 9 bases from J; junction bases left unmatched: 9. The CDR3 has 16 residues. Per the germline V gene, CDR1 is LNHDA and CDR2 is SQIVND (reference sequence).

In this sample, this clonotype turned up many times. The chain couples TRBV7-9 to TRBJ1-1, with D unclear. V lost 3 bases to trimming and J lost 5 bases, with 7 bases between them. This CDR3 comprises 12 residues. CDR1 SEHNR and CDR2 FQNEAQ come from the germline V gene (reference sequence). DNA for the CDR3: TGTGCCAGCAGCTTGGAGGATACTGAAGCTTTCTTT. Translated, it gives CASSLEDTEAFF.

The chain carries TRBV6-1 and TRBJ1-3, with D unresolved. Trimming cost V 7 bases and J 0 bases, with 22 bases left between them. Germline loops: CDR1 MNHNS, CDR2 SASEGT. The CDR3 extends over 18 amino acids. The DNA for the CDR3 is TGTGCCAGCACCCCCCAGGATCCCCGCATCACCTCTGGAAACACCATATATTTT. Its translation: CASTPQDPRITSGNTIYF.